This paragraph reports one T cell receptor (beta chain). Antigen unknown. TCRdb keeps only in-frame clones here, not all; method: immunoSEQ multiplex PCR. In the table there are 20,000 to 25,000 clones, roughly 82% of which are singletons. The CDR3 is 17 residues long. In germline, CDR1 is MNHEY, CDR2 SMNVEV (reference sequence). The ends lost 5 bases at V and 0 bases at J; junction bases unmatched: 9. These data belong to a study of graft-versus-host responses after intestinal transplantation. The wider study: Recipients had multivisceral, liver-intestinal, or isolated intestinal transplants. Following induction with anti-thymocyte globulin, all recipients were given tacrolimus and steroids for around three years. Study-wide findings and caveats: Allografts from individuals with graft-donor T cell macrochimerism displayed high graft-versus-host to host-versus-graft clonal ratios. Detection of GvH clones occurred in recipient marrow, and some had their first appearance in ileum or blood.

The specimen comprised unstimulated CD8+ T cells sorted from spleen or lymph node cells, sampled before transplant. The chain combines TRBV27 with TRBJ2-1; 8 bases line up with TRBD2. This sequence was found in a human donor who was the organ donor for an intestinal transplant. The CDR3 loop reads CASSPGYSGSSYNEQFF. CDR3 DNA sequence: TGTGCCAGCAGTCCTGGGTACAGCGGGAGCTCCTACAATGAGCAGTTCTTC.